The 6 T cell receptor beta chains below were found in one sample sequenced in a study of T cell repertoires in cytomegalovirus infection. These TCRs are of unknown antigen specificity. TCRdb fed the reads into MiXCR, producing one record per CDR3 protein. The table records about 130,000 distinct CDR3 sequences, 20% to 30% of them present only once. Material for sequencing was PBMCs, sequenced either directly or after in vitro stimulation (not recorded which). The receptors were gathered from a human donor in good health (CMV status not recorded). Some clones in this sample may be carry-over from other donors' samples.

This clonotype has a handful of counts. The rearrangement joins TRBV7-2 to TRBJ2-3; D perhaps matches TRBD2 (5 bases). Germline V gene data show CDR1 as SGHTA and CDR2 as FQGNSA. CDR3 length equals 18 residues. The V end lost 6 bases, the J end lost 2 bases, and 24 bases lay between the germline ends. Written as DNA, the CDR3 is TGTGCCAGCAGTCCAACGCCGGGGAGCGAGCATCTCACAGATACGCAGTATTTT. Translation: CASSPTPGSEHLTDTQYF.

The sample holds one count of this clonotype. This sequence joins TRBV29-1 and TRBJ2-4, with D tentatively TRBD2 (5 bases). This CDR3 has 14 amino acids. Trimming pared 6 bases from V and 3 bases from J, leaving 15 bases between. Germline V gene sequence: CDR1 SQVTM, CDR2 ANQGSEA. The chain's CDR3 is CSVLNEGLKNIQYF. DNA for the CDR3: TGCAGCGTGCTAAACGAAGGACTCAAAAACATTCAGTACTTC.

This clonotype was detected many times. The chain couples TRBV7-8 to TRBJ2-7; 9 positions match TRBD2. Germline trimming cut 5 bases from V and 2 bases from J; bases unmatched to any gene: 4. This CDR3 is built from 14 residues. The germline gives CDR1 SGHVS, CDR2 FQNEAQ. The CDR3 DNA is TGTGCCAGCAGCCTGAGGACTAGCGCCTACGAGCAGTACTTC. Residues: CASSLRTSAYEQYF.

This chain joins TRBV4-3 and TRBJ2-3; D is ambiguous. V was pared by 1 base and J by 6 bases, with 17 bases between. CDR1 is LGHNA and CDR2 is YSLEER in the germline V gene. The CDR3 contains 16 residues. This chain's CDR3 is CASSQVEAPSRDTQYF. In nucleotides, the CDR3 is TGCGCCAGCAGCCAAGTGGAAGCCCCCTCCCGGGATACGCAGTATTTT.

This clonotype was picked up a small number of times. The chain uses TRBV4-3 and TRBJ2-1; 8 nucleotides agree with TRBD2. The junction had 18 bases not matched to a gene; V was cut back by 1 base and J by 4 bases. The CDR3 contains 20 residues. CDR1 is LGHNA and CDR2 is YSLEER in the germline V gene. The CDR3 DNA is TGCGCCAGCAGCCAAGGAATCCCTAGCGGGCCCGAGGGCGGATACAATGAGCAGTTCTTC. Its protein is CASSQGIPSGPEGGYNEQFF.

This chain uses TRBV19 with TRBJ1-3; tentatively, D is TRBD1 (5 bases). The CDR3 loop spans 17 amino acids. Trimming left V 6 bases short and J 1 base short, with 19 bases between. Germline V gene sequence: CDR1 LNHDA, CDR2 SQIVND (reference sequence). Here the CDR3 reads CASRMTRGTGSGNTIYF. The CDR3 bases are TGTGCCAGTAGAATGACAAGAGGGACGGGATCTGGAAACACCATATATTTT.